Listed below are T cell receptor beta chains from one sample, sequenced in a study of regulatory T cells in long-lasting Graves disease. TCRdb analysed the multiplex PCR reads with MiXCR anew, one entry per CDR3 protein. Of about 540,000 distinct CDR3 sequences in the sample, about 14% were seen once. These same records also appear under a second study, on T cells in Graves' hyperthyroidism and ophthalmopathy.

The input for sequencing was peripheral blood mononuclear cells (PBMCs), taken at new diagnosis, from a patient treated with antithyroid drugs. The receptor source for this set is a man aged 25-40 years with Graves disease. The CDR3 runs from the conserved cysteine through the conserved F or W. D genes are given only for firm matches. The size entry is marked missing in some rows and otherwise reads once, few, many or a size class.

. TRBJ2-1 TRBV5-5 . TGTGCCAGCAGCTTGTTGGGGACCGACTACAATGAGCAGTTCTTC CASSLLGTDYNEQFF
many TRBJ2-1 TRBV12-3/TRBV12-4 . TGTGCCAGCAGTTTCTCGGGATGGTACAATGAGCAGTTCTTC CASSFSGWYNEQFF
many TRBJ2-7 TRBV6-2/TRBV6-3 . TGTGCCAGCAGTGAAACAGGGACCGACATCGCCGGGCAGTACTTC CASSETGTDIAGQYF
many TRBJ2-2 TRBV11-2 . TGTGCCAGCAGCTTAGGCAGGGAGAACACCGGGGAGCTGTTTTTT CASSLGRENTGELFF
. TRBJ2-1 TRBV18 . TGTGCCAGCTCACCTGGGACCAGAGGGGCGAATGAGCAGTTCTTC CASSPGTRGANEQFF
few TRBJ2-5 TRBV9 TRBD1 TGTGCCAGCAGCACACAGGGGGCTTTGGAGGCCCAGTACTTC CASSTQGALEAQYF
. TRBJ2-3 TRBV12-5 . TGTGCTAGTGGCCATAACACAGATACGCAGTATTTT CASGHNTDTQYF
many TRBJ1-6 TRBV4-1 TRBD1 TGCGCCAGCAGCCGAGGGGGCCCAGCTGGTTCACCCCTCCACTTT CASSRGGPAGSPLHF
many TRBJ2-1 TRBV30 TRBD2 TGTGCCTGGAAACCGGACGGGACTAGCGTTTACAATGAGCAGTTCTTC CAWKPDGTSVYNEQFF
many TRBJ2-3 TRBV12-3/TRBV12-4 TRBD2 TGTGCCAGCAGTTTATCTAGCGGGAGCATTGATACGCAGTATTTT CASSLSSGSIDTQYF
many TRBJ1-3 TRBV2 . TGTGCCAGCAGCGGTACCTCTGGAAACACCATATATTTT CASSGTSGNTIYF
many TRBJ1-1 TRBV7-9 . TGTGCCAGCAGCCGGAAAATCATGAACACTGAAGCTTTCTTT CASSRKIMNTEAFF
few TRBJ1-1 TRBV19 . TGTGCCAGTGGCCCGCGGAGCCCCCTCGCCACTGAAGCTTTCTTT CASGPRSPLATEAFF
many TRBJ1-1 TRBV7-2 . TGTGCCAGCAGCTTAGGGCAGGTGGGGACTGAAGCTTTCTTT CASSLGQVGTEAFF
few TRBJ1-1 TRBV4-1 . TGCGCCAGCAGCCAGATGACCGGGACAAGGAACACTGAAGCTTTCTTT CASSQMTGTRNTEAFF
few TRBJ1-1 TRBV7-6 . TGTGCCAGCAGCTTAAGGTCGCGACCACACACTGAAGCTTTCTTT CASSLRSRPHTEAFF
many TRBJ2-1 TRBV7-9 . TGTGCCAGCAGCTTTCCCCTCCTAGGTAAGAAGTCCTACAATGAGCAGTTCTTC CASSFPLLGKKSYNEQFF
. TRBJ2-5 TRBV19 TRBD2 TGTGCCAGTAGTATGGTGCCTAGCGGTCGTAGAGTGTTCTTC CASSMVPSGRRVFF
many TRBJ1-3 TRBV2 . TGTGCCAGCGGTCCCGAGGGGGTCGGAAACACCATATATTTT CASGPEGVGNTIYF
many TRBJ1-5 TRBV24-1 . TGTGCCACCAGTGATTCCCCGACGTTGCTTAATCAGCCCCAGCATTTT CATSDSPTLLNQPQHF
many TRBJ2-7 TRBV6-5 TRBD2 TGTGCCAGCAGTTCACACGGACTAGCGGGATTCTACGAGCAGTACTTC CASSSHGLAGFYEQYF
many TRBJ2-1 TRBV15 . TGTGCCACCAGCATATTATCTAGCTCCTACAATGAGCAGTTCTTC CATSILSSSYNEQFF
many TRBJ2-3 TRBV10-3 TRBD2 TGTGCCATCAGTGAGGTAGCGGGAGCAGATACGCAGTATTTT CAISEVAGADTQYF
few TRBJ1-5 TRBV20-1 TRBD1 TGCAGTGCTAGAACAGGGGGATTTCAGCCCCAGCATTTT CSARTGGFQPQHF
. TRBJ2-7 TRBV20-1 TRBD2 TGCAGTGCTTCGGGGGAGGGCGAGCAGTACTTC CSASGEGEQYF
many TRBJ2-5 TRBV20-1 TRBD1 TGCAGTGCCCCCTCCTGGGGACAGGGCGCAGAGACCCAGTACTTC CSAPSWGQGAETQYF
. TRBJ1-6 TRBV10-3 . TGTGCCATCTCGGCGGGTGATTCACCCCTCCACTTT CAISAGDSPLHF
many TRBJ2-7 TRBV28 . TGTGCCACCGGACCCCGCTACGAGCAGTACTTC CATGPRYEQYF
few TRBJ2-1 TRBV20-1 TRBD1 TGCAGTGCTAGTGAGGGGGCGGCGGCTAGCTCCTACAATGAGCAGTTCTTC CSASEGAAASSYNEQFF
. TRBJ2-1 TRBV20-1 . TGCAGTGCTAGAGGATTAAGCCCAAATGAGCAGTTCTTC CSARGLSPNEQFF
. TRBJ2-5 TRBV5-1 . TGCGCCAGCAGCTTACAGGCGGAAGAGACCCAGTACTTC CASSLQAEETQYF
many TRBJ2-3 TRBV5-1 TRBD1 TGCGCCAGCAGCTGGGATACAGGGGGCATCCTAGATACGCAGTATTTT CASSWDTGGILDTQYF
many TRBJ2-7 TRBV5-1 TRBD1 TGCGCCAGCAGCCCAGGGACAGGGAGTAGGGAGCAGTACTTC CASSPGTGSREQYF
many TRBJ2-1 TRBV20-1 TRBD2 TGCAGTGCTAGAGATCTAGCGGGAGGGTTACATGAGCAGTTCTTC CSARDLAGGLHEQFF
many TRBJ2-2 TRBV18 . TGTGCCAGCTCACCCGACCTCCGCGGGGAGCTGTTTTTT CASSPDLRGELFF
few TRBJ2-1 TRBV5-1 TRBD2 TGCGCCAGCAGCTGGCGGACTAGCGGGAAGAATGAGCAGTTCTTC CASSWRTSGKNEQFF
. TRBJ2-7 TRBV5-6 TRBD2 TGTGCCAGCAGCCCGACCGGGACTAGCGGGGTTTACGAGCAGTACTTC CASSPTGTSGVYEQYF
many TRBJ1-5 TRBV15 . TGTGCCACCAGCAGAGATCAAGCAGGGAGTCGGAATCAGCCCCAGCATTTT CATSRDQAGSRNQPQHF
few TRBJ2-2 TRBV6-2/TRBV6-3 . TGTGCCAGCAGTCCAACGGCCGGGGAGCTGTTTTTT CASSPTAGELFF
many TRBJ2-6 TRBV5-1 . TGCGCCAGCAGCTTGGCCCAGGCGACTGGGGCCAACGTCCTGACTTTC CASSLAQATGANVLTF
few TRBJ1-2 TRBV7-9 . TGTGCCAGCAGCTCGACAGGTCCAAACTATGGCTACACCTTC CASSSTGPNYGYTF
many TRBJ2-1 TRBV11-2 TRBD2 TGTGCCAGCAGCACGGGACTAGCGAAAATGGATGAGCAGTTCTTC CASSTGLAKMDEQFF
many TRBJ2-7 TRBV12-5 TRBD2 TGTGCTAGTGGTTTCCTAGCGGGAGGTAACGAGCAGTACTTC CASGFLAGGNEQYF
few TRBJ1-5 TRBV20-1 TRBD1 TGCAGTGCTAGAGATCCCAACAGGGGGCAGCATCAGCCCCAGCATTTT CSARDPNRGQHQPQHF
many TRBJ1-4 TRBV15 . TGTGCCACCAGCTACCATGCGGGACTGCCCCGGGAACTGTTTTTT CATSYHAGLPRELFF
. TRBJ2-6 TRBV5-1 . TGCGCCAGCAGCTTTTGGGTGACGGACTCTGGGGCCAACGTCCTGACTTTC CASSFWVTDSGANVLTF
few TRBJ2-1 TRBV19 TRBD2 TGTGCCAGTACCAACCGCGGTAGCGGGTTTAATGAGCAGTTCTTC CASTNRGSGFNEQFF
many TRBJ2-7 TRBV6-1 . TGTGCCAGCACCCCCCCGGGGCAGCCTACCTACGAGCAGTACTTC CASTPPGQPTYEQYF
. TRBJ2-1 TRBV14 TRBD1 TGTGCCAGCAGCCAGACAGGGGGACCCTACAATGAGCAGTTCTTC CASSQTGGPYNEQFF